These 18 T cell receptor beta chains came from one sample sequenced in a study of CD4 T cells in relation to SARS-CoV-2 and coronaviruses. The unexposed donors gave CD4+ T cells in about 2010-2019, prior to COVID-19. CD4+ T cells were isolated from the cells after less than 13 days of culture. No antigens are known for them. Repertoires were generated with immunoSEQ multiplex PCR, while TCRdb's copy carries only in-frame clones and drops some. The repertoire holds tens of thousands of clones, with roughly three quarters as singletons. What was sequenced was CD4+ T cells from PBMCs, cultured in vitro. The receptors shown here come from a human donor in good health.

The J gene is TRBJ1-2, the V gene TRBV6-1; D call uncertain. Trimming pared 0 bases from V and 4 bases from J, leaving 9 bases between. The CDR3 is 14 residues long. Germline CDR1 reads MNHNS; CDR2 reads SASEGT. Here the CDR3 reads CASSEASGSYGYTF. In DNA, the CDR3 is TGTGCCAGCAGTGAAGCTTCGGGGTCCTATGGCTACACCTTC.

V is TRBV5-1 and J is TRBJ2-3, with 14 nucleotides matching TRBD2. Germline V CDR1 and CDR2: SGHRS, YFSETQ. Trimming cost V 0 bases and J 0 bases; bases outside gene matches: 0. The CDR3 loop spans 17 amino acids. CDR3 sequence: CASSLGLAGGSTDTQYF. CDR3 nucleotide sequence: TGCGCCAGCAGCTTGGGACTAGCGGGAGGGAGCACAGATACGCAGTATTTT.

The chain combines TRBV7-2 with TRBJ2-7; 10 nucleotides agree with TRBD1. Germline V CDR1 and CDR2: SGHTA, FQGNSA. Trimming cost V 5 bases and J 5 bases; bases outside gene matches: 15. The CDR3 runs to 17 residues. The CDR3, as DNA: TGTGCCAGCAGCGTTGTGTCCCCACGGGACAGGGGAAACGAGCAGTACTTC. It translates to CASSVVSPRDRGNEQYF.

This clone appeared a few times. As DNA, the CDR3 is TGTGCCAGTAGGGACGACAGTTACTACACTGAAGCTTTCTTT. This gives the protein CASRDDSYYTEAFF. The chain combines TRBV19 with TRBJ1-1, with D perhaps TRBD1 (5 bases). V lost 6 bases and J lost 3, with 14 bases in between. Germline lookup yields CDR1 LNHDA and CDR2 SQIVND (reference sequence). The CDR3 runs 14 residues.

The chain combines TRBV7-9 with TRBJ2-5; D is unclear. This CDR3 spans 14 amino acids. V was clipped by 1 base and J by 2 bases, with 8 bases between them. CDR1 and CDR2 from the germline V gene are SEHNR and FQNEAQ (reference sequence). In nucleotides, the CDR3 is TGTGCCAGCAGCTTAGGGGCGGCACAAGAGACCCAGTACTTC. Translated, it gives CASSLGAAQETQYF.

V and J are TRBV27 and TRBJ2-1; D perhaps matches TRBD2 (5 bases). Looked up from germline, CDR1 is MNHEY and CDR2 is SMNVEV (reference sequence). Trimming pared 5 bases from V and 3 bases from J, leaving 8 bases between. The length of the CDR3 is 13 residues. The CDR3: CASSLTNYNEQFF. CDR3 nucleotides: TGTGCCAGCAGTCTGACTAACTACAATGAGCAGTTCTTC.

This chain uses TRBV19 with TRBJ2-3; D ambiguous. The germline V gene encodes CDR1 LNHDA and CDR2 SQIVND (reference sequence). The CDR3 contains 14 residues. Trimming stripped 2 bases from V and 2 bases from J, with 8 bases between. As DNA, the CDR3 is TGTGCCAGTAGTATAACGGAGAACACAGATACGCAGTATTTT. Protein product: CASSITENTDTQYF.

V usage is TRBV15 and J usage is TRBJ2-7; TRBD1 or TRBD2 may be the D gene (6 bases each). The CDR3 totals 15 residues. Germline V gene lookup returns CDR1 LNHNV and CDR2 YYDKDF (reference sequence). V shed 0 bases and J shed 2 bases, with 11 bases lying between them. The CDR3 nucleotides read TGTGCCACCAGCAGAGATCGAGGGGGGACCTACGAGCAGTACTTC. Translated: CATSRDRGGTYEQYF.

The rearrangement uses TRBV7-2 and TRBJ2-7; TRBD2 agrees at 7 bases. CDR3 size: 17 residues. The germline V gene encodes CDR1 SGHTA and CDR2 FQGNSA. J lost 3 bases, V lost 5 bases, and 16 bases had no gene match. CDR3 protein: CASSLRGLGGTYYEQYF. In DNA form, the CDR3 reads TGTGCCAGCAGCCTGAGAGGGCTGGGGGGGACTTACTACGAGCAGTACTTC.

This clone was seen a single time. The CDR3 spells CAWSPTGHGQPQHF. The CDR3 DNA follows: TGTGCCTGGAGCCCAACAGGGCATGGACAGCCCCAGCATTTT. J is TRBJ1-5 and V is TRBV30; D possibly corresponds to TRBD1 (6 bases). With 3 bases removed from V and 7 bases from J, the gap between germline ends came to 16 bases. Germline lookup yields CDR1 GTSNPN and CDR2 SVGIG (reference sequence). The CDR3 is made up of 14 amino acids.

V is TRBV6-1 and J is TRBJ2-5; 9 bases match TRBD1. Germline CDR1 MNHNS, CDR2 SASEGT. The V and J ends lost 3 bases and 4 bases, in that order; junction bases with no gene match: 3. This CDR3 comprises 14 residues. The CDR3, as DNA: TGTGCCAGCAGTGAGACAGGGGGGGGAGAGACCCAGTACTTC. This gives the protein CASSETGGGETQYF.

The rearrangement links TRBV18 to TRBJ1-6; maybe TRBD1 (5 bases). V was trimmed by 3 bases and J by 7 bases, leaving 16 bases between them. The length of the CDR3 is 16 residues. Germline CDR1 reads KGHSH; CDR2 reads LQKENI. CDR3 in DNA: TGTGCCAGCTCACCGAACCAGGGTCTAGAAAATTCACCCCTCCACTTT. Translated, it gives CASSPNQGLENSPLHF.

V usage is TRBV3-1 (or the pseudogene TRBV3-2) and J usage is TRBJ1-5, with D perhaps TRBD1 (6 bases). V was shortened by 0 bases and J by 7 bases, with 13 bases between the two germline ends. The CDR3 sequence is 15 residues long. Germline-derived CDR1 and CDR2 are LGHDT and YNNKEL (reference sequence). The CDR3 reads CASSQDYRGTQPQHF. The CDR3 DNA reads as TGTGCCAGCAGCCAAGATTATCGGGGGACACAGCCCCAGCATTTT.

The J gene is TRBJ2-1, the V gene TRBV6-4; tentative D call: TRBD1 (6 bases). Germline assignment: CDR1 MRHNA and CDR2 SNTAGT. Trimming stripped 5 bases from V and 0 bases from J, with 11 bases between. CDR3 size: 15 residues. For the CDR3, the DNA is TGTGCCAGCAGTCGCCAGGACAGCTCCTACAATGAGCAGTTCTTC. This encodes CASSRQDSSYNEQFF.

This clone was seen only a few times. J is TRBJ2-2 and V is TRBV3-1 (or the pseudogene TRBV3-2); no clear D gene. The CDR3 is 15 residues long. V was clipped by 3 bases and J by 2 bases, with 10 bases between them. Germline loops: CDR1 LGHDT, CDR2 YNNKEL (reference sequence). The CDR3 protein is CASSQDRLNTGELFF. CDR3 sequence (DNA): TGTGCCAGCAGCCAGGACCGATTAAACACCGGGGAGCTGTTTTTT.

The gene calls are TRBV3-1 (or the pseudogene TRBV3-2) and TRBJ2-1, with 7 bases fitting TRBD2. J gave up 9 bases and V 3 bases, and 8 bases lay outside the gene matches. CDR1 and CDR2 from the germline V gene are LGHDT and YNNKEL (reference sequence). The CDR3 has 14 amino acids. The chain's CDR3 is CASSHTPGGVEQFF. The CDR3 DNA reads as TGTGCCAGCAGCCACACTCCGGGGGGAGTTGAGCAGTTCTTC.

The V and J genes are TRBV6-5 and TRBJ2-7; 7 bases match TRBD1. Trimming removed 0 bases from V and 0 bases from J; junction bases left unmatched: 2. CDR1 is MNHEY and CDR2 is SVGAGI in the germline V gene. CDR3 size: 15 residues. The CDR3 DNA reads TGTGCCAGCAGTTACTCGTCAGGGGGCTCCTACGAGCAGTACTTC. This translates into CASSYSSGGSYEQYF.

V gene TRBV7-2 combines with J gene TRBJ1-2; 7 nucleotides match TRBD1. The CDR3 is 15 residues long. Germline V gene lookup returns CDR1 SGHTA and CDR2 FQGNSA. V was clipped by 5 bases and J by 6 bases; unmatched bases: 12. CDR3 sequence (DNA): TGTGCCAGCAGCCCCTCGTTCCAGGGGGGGAATGGCTACACCTTC. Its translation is CASSPSFQGGNGYTF.